This T cell receptor (beta chain) is drawn from a study of blood T cell repertoires in COVID-19. The authors' processing: Counts of nucleated cells, estimated from reference gene primer amplification, were obtained. Libraries were prepared by immunoSEQ multiplex PCR; TCRdb keeps only in-frame clonotypes and omits some of them. The V and J calls and clone size were taken over from that table, and D and trimming were inferred from the DNA. The data contain a few hundred thousand clones, around 80% of them singletons. V dropped 4 bases and J dropped 3 bases, with 16 bases sitting between them. CDR1 and CDR2 (germline): SGHRS, YFSETQ. CDR3 length: 15 residues.

Input material: peripheral blood. The V gene is TRBV5-1, the J gene TRBJ1-2; D ambiguous. The receptor comes from a woman between 65 and 79 years old with acute or convalescent COVID-19. The chain's CDR3 is CASSTDTPVDYGYTF. The CDR3 bases are TGCGCCAGCAGCACCGACACCCCAGTTGACTATGGCTACACCTTC. The variable domain in full, with the rest retrieved from reference TRBV5-1 and TRBJ1-2, is KAGVTQTPRYLIKTRGQQVTLSCSPISGHRSVSWYQQTPGQGLQFLFEYFSETQRNKGNFPGRFSGRQFSNSRSEMNVSTLELGDSALYLCASSTDTPVDYGYTFGSGTRLTVV.